The present T cell receptor (beta chain) was sequenced within a study of blood T cells in healthy people across ages. General study results and limits: Researchers deemed the diversity estimates from one million T cells underestimates. TCR beta diversity per million T cells fell roughly linearly with age.

Germline assignment: CDR1 MGHRA and CDR2 YSYEKL. The germline V and J ends were trimmed by 3 bases and 5 bases, with 21 bases remaining between them. CDR3 size: 17 residues. Using a J-beta primer mix together with a sample-barcoded 5' primer, a second PCR was run for roughly 6 to 11 cycles. Each single sample gave us at least 3 million CDR3-containing paired-end reads. TCRdb re-derived calls from the 5' RACE reads in MiXCR, one entry per CDR3 protein. Found here are over 1,500,000 distinct CDR3 sequences, approximately 50% of them singletons; the top ten hold approximately 2.1%. This clonotype was counted once. Its specificity is unknown.

The rearrangement joins TRBV4-1 to TRBJ2-3, with a possible D match to TRBD1 (7 bases). The sequenced sample was blood. This clonotype originated in a woman aged 40-49 years in good health. CDR3 coding DNA: TGCGCCAGCAGCCAGTTAACAGGGGACTTAGGAGGAGATACGCAGTATTTT. Translated, it gives CASSQLTGDLGGDTQYF.